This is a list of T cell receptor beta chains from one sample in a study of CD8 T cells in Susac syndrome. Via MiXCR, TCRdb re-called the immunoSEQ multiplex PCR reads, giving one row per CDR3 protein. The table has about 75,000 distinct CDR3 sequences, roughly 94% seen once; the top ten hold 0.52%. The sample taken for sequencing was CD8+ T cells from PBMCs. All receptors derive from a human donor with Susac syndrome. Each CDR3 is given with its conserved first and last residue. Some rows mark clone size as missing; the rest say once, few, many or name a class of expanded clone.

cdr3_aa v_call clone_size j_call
CSVFSPGEVSSYEQYF TRBV29-1 NA TRBJ2-7
CASSAGGPYWETQYF TRBV9 NA TRBJ2-5
CASSANQGELFF TRBV9 NA TRBJ2-2
CATSPGWNTEAFF TRBV24-1 NA TRBJ1-1
CASSPTGGFSPLHF TRBV12-3/TRBV12-4 NA TRBJ1-6
CASSLIGTKNIQYF TRBV12-3/TRBV12-4 NA TRBJ2-4
CASSADRGYEQYF TRBV6-2/TRBV6-3 once TRBJ2-7
CATSRLGGQVVSEQYF TRBV15 NA TRBJ2-7
CASSHISGAGANVLTF TRBV3-1 NA TRBJ2-6
CSARVGDSYGYTF TRBV29-1 NA TRBJ1-2
CSVERAGASHSYNEQFF TRBV29-1 once TRBJ2-1
CASSLQGDIALRYGYTF TRBV7-2 NA TRBJ1-2
CSAGRDRLEAFF TRBV29-1 NA TRBJ1-1
CAWSGPRQFMNTEAFF TRBV30 NA TRBJ1-1
CASTSSWTVTDTQYF TRBV27 NA TRBJ2-3
CATSYGNTEAFF TRBV15 NA TRBJ1-1
CASSGTFTDTQYF TRBV27 NA TRBJ2-3